This TCR beta chain was sequenced for a study of control samples from healthy donors and cancer patients. Sequencing was performed with immunoSEQ multiplex PCR; in TCRdb, only in-frame clones are kept and a portion is missing. The table has 90,000 or so clones, 85% to 90% seen once. CDR1 is MNHEY, CDR2 SMNVEV, per germline (reference sequence). This CDR3 spans 15 amino acids. Unmatched junction bases numbered 8, after V lost 4 bases and J lost 5 bases. This clone was seen a single time. The chain uses TRBV27 and TRBJ2-7; 10 nucleotides line up with TRBD1. This sequence originates from a woman aged 45-65 years in good health. The sample comprised blood. The chain's CDR3 is CASSSLRQGANEQYF. CDR3 bases: TGTGCCAGCAGTTCCCTGAGACAGGGGGCAAACGAGCAGTACTTC.